The TCR beta chain described here comes from a study of T cells after yellow fever vaccination. Overall study results and limits: After the booster, 96% of CD4 and 75% to 90% of CD8 primary-response clones were re-detected. Peak timing came faster in the weaker secondary response, day 5 versus 15. A small proportion of clonotypes was detected in both the CD4 and CD8 compartments.

In its sample, this clonotype was seen many times. Its target is unknown. This CDR3 is built from 18 residues. Looked up from germline, CDR1 is SGHDN and CDR2 is FVKESK. With 4 bases clipped from V and 0 bases from J, the junction kept 12 bases outside the gene matches. Conversion of TCR transcripts into cDNA relied on 5'RACE template switching, which added a universal primer site and UMIs. TCRdb itself ran the 5' RACE reads through MiXCR, one entry per CDR3 protein. The sample carries around 140,000 distinct CDR3 sequences, roughly 8% recorded once. Source: CD4+ T cells sorted from PBMCs, taken 5 days after the yellow fever booster vaccination. This chain uses TRBV14 with TRBJ1-5, with 7 nucleotides matching TRBD1. The clonotype comes from a man aged 25-40 years who received the YFV17D yellow fever vaccine. The CDR3 here is CASSLPGQPIYSNQPQHF. DNA of the CDR3: TGTGCCAGCAGCCTACCGGGACAGCCTATTTATAGCAATCAGCCCCAGCATTTT.